A single sample gave rise to the 11 T cell receptor beta chains below, sequenced in a study of T cells after posttransplantation cyclophosphamide. Measured with immunoSEQ multiplex PCR; TCRdb has only the in-frame clones, and not every one. Recorded here are 30,000 to 45,000 clones, none singletons. Sequenced sample: PBMCs. These receptors were obtained from a girl aged 10-17 years in good health, CMV-negative, and a related stem cell transplant donor.

This clone was counted many times. The chain is built from TRBV9 and TRBJ2-7; D is possibly TRBD1 (5 bases). Germline V lookup: CDR1 SGDLS, CDR2 YYNGEE. The CDR3 extends over 15 amino acids. V was cut by 0 bases and J by 6 bases, with 16 bases left in between. The CDR3 is CASSVATGPPLEQYF. DNA for the CDR3: TGTGCCAGCAGCGTAGCTACAGGCCCCCCTCTCGAGCAGTACTTC.

This clone appeared many times. The chain links TRBV30 to TRBJ1-4, with 10 nucleotides matching TRBD1. The CDR3 has 13 amino acids. The V gene end was trimmed by 4 bases and the J gene end by 8 bases; junction bases not matched to a gene: 4. The germline gives CDR1 GTSNPN, CDR2 SVGIG (reference sequence). The CDR3 loop is CAWTGQGVEKLFF. CDR3 sequence (DNA): TGTGCCTGGACCGGACAGGGGGTCGAAAAACTGTTTTTT.

J is TRBJ2-5 and V is TRBV5-1; TRBD2 agrees at 8 bases. The CDR3 is made up of 17 amino acids. Germline V lookup: CDR1 SGHRS, CDR2 YFSETQ. V trimming: 4 bases; J trimming: 5 bases; junction bases outside the gene matches: 16. CDR3 residues: CASSVDPPGGVLETQYF. The CDR3, as DNA: TGCGCCAGCAGCGTAGATCCCCCGGGGGGGGTCCTGGAGACCCAGTACTTC.

This clone was picked up many times. The V and J genes are TRBV7-8 and TRBJ1-5; D not resolved. This CDR3 has 21 residues. Deletions cut 5 bases from V and 4 bases from J, with 33 bases between. CDR1 and CDR2 (germline): SGHVS, FQNEAQ. CDR3 sequence: CASSDKPQPVEGPLQNQPQHF. The DNA of the CDR3 is TGTGCCAGCAGCGACAAACCACAGCCTGTTGAGGGCCCGCTACAAAATCAGCCCCAGCATTTT.

This clone came up a few times. V usage is TRBV27 and J usage is TRBJ2-3; D not resolved. Germline CDR1 is MNHEY and CDR2 is SMNVEV (reference sequence). CDR3 length equals 17 residues. V dropped 5 bases and J dropped 2 bases, with 20 bases sitting between them. The CDR3 protein is CASSPPRSRPNTDTQYF. CDR3 bases: TGTGCCAGCAGTCCCCCCCGGTCTAGGCCCAACACAGATACGCAGTATTTT.

The CDR3 DNA reads as TGTGCCAGCAGCCCTAGCGGGGGGGCGATGGAAGAGCAGTTCTTC. Protein: CASSPSGGAMEEQFF. V is TRBV4-2 and J is TRBJ2-1; TRBD2 aligns across 12 bases. The CDR3 has 15 residues. CDR1 is LGHNA, CDR2 YNFKEQ, per germline. The V segment lost 4 bases and the J segment 10 bases; nucleotides outside the gene matches: 8.

The chain joins TRBV7-8 to TRBJ1-5, with D unclear. CDR3 length equals 13 residues. V lost 0 bases to trimming and J lost 3 bases, with 3 bases between them. The germline CDR1 and CDR2 sequences are SGHVS and FQNEAQ. Written as DNA, the CDR3 is TGTGCCAGCAGCTTAGCTCTCAATCAGCCCCAGCATTTT. It yields the protein CASSLALNQPQHF.

This clone was detected ten times or more. The J gene is TRBJ1-5, the V gene TRBV2; the D is unclear. The ends were cut back, 7 bases at V and 0 bases at J, with 7 bases in the middle. Germline V CDR1 and CDR2: SNHLY, FYNNEI. CDR3 size: 13 residues. The CDR3 region is CASTRDSNQPQHF. The CDR3 region has the DNA TGTGCCAGCACTCGGGATAGCAATCAGCCCCAGCATTTT. Supplemented by reference TRBV2 and TRBJ1-5, the full variable domain reads EPEVTQTPSHQVTQMGQEVILRCVPISNHLYFYWYRQILGQKVEFLVSFYNNEISEKSEIFDDQFSVERPDGSNFTLKIRSTKLEDSAMYFCASTRDSNQPQHFGDGTRLSIL.

This clone has more than one count but fewer than ten. The chain couples TRBV9 to TRBJ1-1; D is unclear. In germline, CDR1 is SGDLS, CDR2 YYNGEE. CDR3 length: 13 residues. Trimming removed 3 bases from V and 0 bases from J, with 6 bases in between. CDR3 sequence: CASSDGMNTEAFF. The DNA of the CDR3 is TGTGCCAGCAGCGACGGGATGAACACTGAAGCTTTCTTT.

This clone has a count of ten or more. The chain couples TRBV11-2 to TRBJ1-2, with 10 bases identical to TRBD1. V shed 4 bases and J 4 bases; nucleotides not matched to a gene: 6. This CDR3 is 15 amino acids long. The germline gives CDR1 SGHAT, CDR2 FQNNGV. DNA for the CDR3: TGTGCCAGCAGCTCGTTGACAGGGGGCTCCTATGGCTACACCTTC. As protein: CASSSLTGGSYGYTF.

Many counts were recorded for this clone. DNA of the CDR3: TGTGCCACCGGGCCTGCATCGGGGGAGACCCAGTACTTC. Translation: CATGPASGETQYF. J is TRBJ2-5 and V is TRBV15; a weak D match, TRBD2 (5 bases). Trimming left V 8 bases short and J 5 bases short, with 15 bases between. Germline loops: CDR1 LNHNV, CDR2 YYDKDF (reference sequence). This CDR3 has 13 amino acids.